This T cell receptor (beta chain) was captured by sequencing in a study of vaccination and CD4 T cells after COVID-19 (dated by TCRdb to between 2021 and 2022). About the full investigation: Convalescent patients had a positive SARS-CoV-2 result on nasal swab PCR, and of these patients, several had mild disease and one had severe disease. Participants received two doses of either the Pfizer-BioNTech BNT162b2 vaccine (n=8) or the Moderna mRNA-1273 vaccine (n=2). In roughly nine COVID-19 convalescent patients and 4 infection-naive healthy vaccine recipients, the spike-specific CD4+ TCR repertoire before mRNA vaccination was compared with the repertoire after mRNA vaccination. The cultures were stimulated with overlapping spike peptide pools from SARS-CoV-2 and from the common cold coronaviruses HCoV-NL63, HCoV-OC43 and HCoV-229E. In control cultures, a CEFX viral epitope pool was used as positive control, an HIV-1 Nef peptide pool was used as negative control, or no peptide was added. Post-vaccine blood samples were taken a median of around 68 days after the second vaccine dose, with a range of roughly 13 to 250 days. Post-COVID blood samples were collected from convalescent patients a median of roughly 100 days after diagnosis, with a range of roughly 30 to 170 days. In the convalescent cohort there were six males and four females, among whom were two Hispanic individuals, seven Caucasians, two Asians and one multiracial person. The investigation overall reported the following: The median number of SARS-CoV-2-reactive clonotypes rose from under 25 after infection to roughly 40 after vaccination, but the change was not significant. Of the vaccine-specific clones in convalescent patients, 304 of 307, or nearly all, reacted only to SARS-CoV-2 spike and did not cross-react with common cold coronaviruses. Relatively few convalescent patients were included in the study, and early timepoints after natural infection were not analyzed. In convalescent patients, a median 86.3% of post-vaccine SARS-CoV-2-reactive clones were detected only after vaccination, and vaccine-specific priming was suggested by this finding.

Worth noting for this clonotype: The specificity of this receptor is unknown. No much larger clone exists at a distance of one base, and base qualities are not known.

The sample's treatment or condition label is to be understood as: roughly 11-day PBMC culture with coronavirus spike peptide pools or control peptides (ViraFEST assay). The study used the ViraFEST assay, which expanded antigen-specific T cells with peptide pools and then identified expanded clonotypes by TCR sequencing. The positive SARS-CoV-2 PCR tests of the convalescent patients were dated from March to December 2020, before the Alpha, Beta and Delta variants emerged in the United States. Each well held fewer than 2.5 million PBMCs cultured with about 9.8 ug/ml peptide pools in IMDM containing 5% human AB serum and roughly 10 IU/ml IL-2. On days 3 and 7, half of the culture medium was replaced with fresh IL-2-containing medium. After about nine days of culture, CD4+ T cells were isolated by negative selection with the EasySep CD4+ T cell isolation kit. PBMCs were separated from whole blood using Ficoll-Paque Plus gradient centrifugation and then either used fresh or cryopreserved at -140C. In general, triplicate wells were set up for every culture condition.

Libraries were built with PCR. TCR sequencing of DNA from cultured CD4+ T cells used the Oncomine TCR Beta short-read assay at the Johns Hopkins FTIC core. The QIAamp micro DNA kit was used to extract genomic DNA from the cultured CD4+ T cells. The Oncomine TCR Beta libraries from cultured CD4+ T cells were pooled using unique dual indexes and then sequenced on an Illumina iSeq 100. Processing in the source paper ran as follows. Non-productive sequences were removed, and CDR3s that did not start with C, did not end with F or W, or were shorter than 7 amino acids were discarded. Antigen-specific clonotypes were identified using the MANAFEST web application through comparison of peptide-stimulated wells with reference and other culture wells. For a clone to be called positive, the clone needed an FDR below 0.05, an odds ratio above 5, and a productive frequency above 0.1% in at least two of three replicate wells. Clonotypes that were significantly expanded in both SARS-CoV-2 spike wells and at least one common cold coronavirus spike condition were defined as cross-reactive. CDR3 homology was assessed with Levenshtein distances (stringdist) and unrooted phylogenetic trees (ape) in R version 3.6.1. Through fastp at Q25 and MiXCR, TCRdb rebuilt clones from the public reads, retaining in-frame beta chains. Under each unique CDR3 protein, matching rows form one entry showing the most common genes and DNA. TCRdb, rather than the study authors, made the V and J calls. The sample records tens of thousands of distinct CDR3 sequences, around three quarters of which are singletons. The ten largest clones capture roughly 7.8% of the sample.

The germline V gene encodes CDR1 MDHEN and CDR2 SYDVKM. V is cut by 4 bases and J by 6 bases, and the space between the germline ends is 16 bases. Measured from the cysteine to the phenylalanine, the CDR3 is 14 residues long. The kept DNA is CDR3 alone, 42 bases in frame from the first base. In this chain, TRBV28 is recombined with TRBJ2-7; possibly the D gene is TRBD1, per 6 matching bases. The sample was CD4+ T cells from blood, cultured in vitro. This receptor was taken from a human donor who had recovered from COVID-19. The DNA sequence follows: TGTGCCAGCAGTTCACAGGGCACCCGGGGCGAGCAGTACTTC. This encodes CASSSQGTRGEQYF.